The 19 T cell receptor beta chains presented below share a single source sample, sequenced in a study of molecular identifiers for immune sequencing clone quantification. TCRdb reanalysed the PCR reads using MiXCR and keeps one entry per CDR3 protein. Among about 320,000 distinct CDR3 sequences listed, about a fifth were seen once. What was sequenced was naive CD8+ T cells from blood, with Jurkat cell RNA spiked in. The sample's subset: FACS-sorted CD8+CD4-CCR7+CD45RA+ naive T cells. The receptors here all came from a human donor in good health. Some libraries in this study had Jurkat cell RNA spiked in.

This clonotype was found many times. The chain has TRBV20-1 and TRBJ2-7; possible D gene TRBD2, 5 bases. Per the germline V gene, CDR1 is DFQATT and CDR2 is SNEGSKA (reference sequence). The CDR3 covers 13 residues. V lost 3 bases, J lost 4 bases, and 13 bases lay in between. The CDR3 spells CSARHHGDYEQYF. The CDR3 DNA reads as TGCAGTGCTAGGCACCACGGGGATTACGAGCAGTACTTC.

This chain uses TRBV7-9 with TRBJ2-2; D not resolved. Per germline, CDR1 SEHNR and CDR2 FQNEAQ (reference sequence). V was cut by 5 bases and J by 1 base, with 11 bases left in between. The length of the CDR3 is 15 residues. CDR3 coding DNA: TGTGCCAGCAGCCCAGGACCATGGAACACCGGGGAGCTGTTTTTT. Translation gives CASSPGPWNTGELFF.

At least ten counts were recorded for this clonotype. This chain's CDR3 is CSARDMVAGFVEYF. CDR3 in DNA: TGCAGTGCTAGAGATATGGTAGCGGGCTTTGTGGAGTACTTC. This chain links TRBV20-1 with TRBJ2-7; 7 bases fit TRBD2. V trimming: 0 bases; J trimming: 11 bases; junction bases outside the gene matches: 13. Germline V lookup: CDR1 DFQATT, CDR2 SNEGSKA (reference sequence). This CDR3 has 14 residues.

This clonotype was picked up many times. V usage is TRBV7-9 and J usage is TRBJ2-7; TRBD1 aligns across 10 bases. The CDR3 contains 14 residues. Germline assignment: CDR1 SEHNR and CDR2 FQNEAQ (reference sequence). V shed 5 bases, J shed 7 bases, and the junction held 8 bases outside the gene matches. Here the CDR3 reads CASSSGTGVREQYF. CDR3 in DNA: TGTGCCAGCAGCAGCGGGACAGGGGTTCGGGAGCAGTACTTC.

Ten or more counts support this clonotype. This chain links TRBV5-6 with TRBJ2-7; the match to TRBD1 covers 7 bases. V was pared by 5 bases and J by 2 bases, with 4 bases of the junction left unmatched. The CDR3 consists of 13 residues. From germline, CDR1 is SGHDT and CDR2 YYEEEE. This chain's CDR3 is CASSGDSPYEQYF. Here the CDR3 DNA reads TGTGCCAGCAGTGGGGACAGCCCCTACGAGCAGTACTTC.

The CDR3 DNA is TGTGCCAGCAGCCAGCCCGGGGCAGGGCAAGAGCAGTACTTC. Encoded protein: CASSQPGAGQEQYF. The chain combines TRBV4-2 with TRBJ2-7; TRBD1 or TRBD2 may be the D gene (5 bases each). The CDR3 consists of 14 residues. Germline loops: CDR1 LGHNA, CDR2 YNFKEQ. V lost 3 bases to trimming and J lost 7 bases, with 16 bases between them.

This chain connects TRBV9 to TRBJ2-3; 8 positions match TRBD2. Germline V gene data show CDR1 as SGDLS and CDR2 as YYNGEE. V dropped 4 bases and J dropped 0; count of bases not matched to a gene: 7. This CDR3 contains 16 residues. CDR3 in DNA: TGTGCCAGCAGCCCGGGGGGGGGACCTAGCACAGATACGCAGTATTTT. Translating it yields CASSPGGGPSTDTQYF.

This clonotype has a count of ten or more. The V gene is TRBV6-5, the J gene TRBJ2-3; tentatively, D is TRBD1 or TRBD2 (5 bases each). The germline V gene has CDR1 MNHEY and CDR2 SVGAGI. The CDR3 extends over 14 amino acids. Trimming shortened V by 5 bases and J by 2 bases, and 11 bases separated the two germline ends. CDR3 sequence (DNA): TGTGCCAGCAGTCTCTGGGGGAACACAGATACGCAGTATTTT. Residues: CASSLWGNTDTQYF.

The V call is TRBV27, the J call TRBJ2-4; 12 nucleotides agree with TRBD2. Germline V lookup: CDR1 MNHEY, CDR2 SMNVEV (reference sequence). The CDR3 sequence is 18 residues long. V gave up 5 bases and J gave up 0 bases; unmatched junction bases: 8. The DNA of the CDR3 is TGTGCCAGCAGTATTCTAGCGGGAGGGCCCCCAGCCAAAAACATTCAGTACTTC. This gives the protein CASSILAGGPPAKNIQYF.

With regard to this clonotype: A much larger clone sits a single nucleotide away, making a read error possible. V is TRBV7-8 and J is TRBJ1-1; the match to TRBD1 covers 7 bases. The ends lost 8 bases at V and 7 bases at J; junction bases unmatched: 10. The length of the CDR3 is 13 residues. Per the germline V gene, CDR1 is SGHVS and CDR2 is FQNEAQ. The CDR3 region is CASGPSGTVEAFF. DNA of the CDR3: TGTGCCAGCGGCCCAAGCGGGACAGTTGAAGCTTTCTTT.

Turning to this clonotype: Being one base from a much bigger clone, this may be a read error. This chain joins TRBV4-3 and TRBJ1-1; D is undetermined. Per the germline V gene, CDR1 is LGHNA and CDR2 is YSLEER. The CDR3 length is 15 residues. V was shortened by 0 bases and J by 10 bases, with 18 bases between the two germline ends. As DNA, the CDR3 is TGCGCCAGCAGCCAAGATAAAGTTACGAACCTGAGAGCTTTCTTT. Translated, it gives CASSQDKVTNLRAFF.

Worth noting for this clonotype: Being one base from a much bigger clone, this may be a read error. The CDR3 DNA reads TGTGCCAGCAGTTTGCCAGGGCAATATGACTACACCTTC. Protein sequence: CASSLPGQYDYTF. The rearrangement links TRBV6-2 or TRBV6-3 to TRBJ1-2; the D gene is possibly TRBD1 (5 bases). The V gene's germline CDR1 is MNHEY and CDR2 SVGEGT. The CDR3 sequence is 13 residues long.

Note on this clonotype: Possible read error: a much larger clone is one base away. The gene calls are TRBV18 and TRBJ1-4, with 7 bases that match TRBD1. CDR1 and CDR2 (germline): KGHSH, LQKENI. V shed 4 bases, J shed 10 bases, and the junction held 9 bases outside the gene matches. This CDR3 has 14 residues. CDR3 nucleotides: TGTGCCAGCTCACGACTGACAGGGCGCGGAAAACTGTTTTTT. It codes for CASSRLTGRGKLFF.

The chain couples TRBV14 to TRBJ2-7; D might be TRBD1 (5 bases). Looked up from germline, CDR1 is SGHDN and CDR2 is FVKESK. The CDR3 runs to 18 residues. V lost 4 bases and J 0 bases, leaving 22 bases between the germline ends. The DNA for the CDR3 is TGTGCCAGCAGCCCAGGCCCAGCTAAGACAGCGAGCTCCTACGAGCAGTACTTC. It specifies CASSPGPAKTASSYEQYF. Together with reference TRBV14 and TRBJ2-7, the CDR3 gives the full variable domain: EAGVTQFPSHSVIEKGQTVTLRCDPISGHDNLYWYRRVMGKEIKFLLHFVKESKQDESGMPNNRFLAERTGGTYSTLKVQPAELEDSGVYFCASSPGPAKTASSYEQYFGPGTRLTVT.

This clonotype was observed many times. The rearrangement uses TRBV29-1 and TRBJ1-2; D not resolved. This CDR3 comprises 15 residues. Germline V gene lookup returns CDR1 SQVTM and CDR2 ANQGSEA. V dropped 0 bases and J dropped 0 bases, with 11 bases sitting between them. This CDR3 is CSVEDGPKANYGYTF. CDR3 nucleotide sequence: TGCAGCGTTGAAGATGGGCCGAAAGCTAACTATGGCTACACCTTC.

A remark on this clonotype: The junction shows a germline mismatch at one end, possibly a read error. The chain joins TRBV3-1 to TRBJ2-3; a weak D match, TRBD2 (6 bases). CDR1 LGHDT and CDR2 YNNKEL come from the germline V gene (reference sequence). This CDR3 has 17 amino acids. The CDR3: CASSQDFRFSSGDTQYF. The CDR3 coding sequence is TGTGCCAGCAGCCAAGATTTCCGGTTCTCTTCGGGAGATACGCAGTATTTC.

As concerns this clonotype: This sequence may be a read error, since a much larger clone differs from it by one base. The rearrangement joins TRBV6-1 to TRBJ2-3; 7 bases match TRBD2. The germline CDR1 and CDR2 sequences are MNHNS and SASEGT. After removal of 2 bases from V and 2 bases from J, the junction contained 7 bases not matched to a gene. The CDR3 length is 16 residues. In DNA form, the CDR3 reads TGTGCCAGCAGTGAACAGCCGGGGGGACCCACAGATACGCAGTATTTT. This codes for CASSEQPGGPTDTQYF.

This clonotype was counted at least ten times. The rearrangement joins TRBV12-3 or TRBV12-4 to TRBJ2-1, with 7 bases lining up with TRBD1. This CDR3 is 15 amino acids long. The J segment lost 5 bases and the V segment lost 5 bases, leaving 9 bases of the junction unmatched. The CDR3 is CASSRSWDSNNEQFF. The DNA for the CDR3 is TGTGCCAGCAGTCGTTCATGGGACAGCAACAATGAGCAGTTCTTC.

This clonotype appeared many times. CDR3 in amino acids: CASSLPLAGVGYGIYEQYF. The DNA of the CDR3 is TGTGCCAGCAGTTTACCCCTAGCGGGAGTAGGGTATGGGATTTACGAGCAGTACTTC. The chain employs TRBV28 and TRBJ2-7; 10 bases map to TRBD2. This CDR3 has 19 amino acids. The germline gives CDR1 MDHEN, CDR2 SYDVKM. The V and J ends lost 2 bases and 4 bases, in that order; junction bases with no gene match: 17.